The entry below gives a single T cell receptor (beta chain) sequence along with its context. Its antigen specificity is not known. No base quality values were provided; no much bigger clone lies one nucleotide off. Genomic DNA was isolated using the Qiagen DNeasy kit from unsorted PBMCs as well as from negatively selected CD4+ and CD8+ fractions. Amplification of TCR beta CDR3 regions was done by immunoSEQ multiplex PCR with primers that anneal to V and J segments. A synthetic immune receptor repertoire was used to minimize amplification bias, and remaining bias was computationally removed after sequencing. In the source study's methods: Repertoire diversity was quantified as the Shannon entropy index using custom Python scripts. The unsorted, CD4+ and CD8+ repertoires were each analyzed separately, with the exception of combined analyses, where CD4+ and CD8+ sequences were merged in silico. A clone counted as expanded when the clone's frequency after treatment rose at least 2-fold relative to C1D1, and clones undetected at baseline were given a pseudocount of 0.5. Singleton clones were defined as clones with 0 or 1 copy at C1D1, and non-singleton clones were defined as clones with 2 or more copies. Clones expanded in unsorted samples were annotated as CD4+, CD8+ or unknown by matching protein sequences in sorted samples from the same patient. Wilcoxon tests on paired samples were used to test diversity changes from C1D1 to C4D1. TCRdb holds this immuneACCESS table with in-frame rearrangements only. Some clones are missing; in checked studies, unresolved V genes explain under half, and the rest has no known cause. D and trimming were read from the DNA, whereas the V and J calls and clone size are those reported in that table. Here the sample has around 66,000 clones; 80% to 90% occur a single time. The ten largest clonotypes hold 15% of the sample.

The data are from a study of PD-1 blockade in classical Hodgkin lymphoma (TCRdb year 2020). About the study as a whole: Nivolumab dosing was 3 mg/kg intravenously every 2 weeks, continuing until either disease progression or unacceptable toxicity. The study used CyTOF and TCR beta sequencing to define a peripheral blood immune signature of response to PD-1 blockade in classical Hodgkin lymphoma.

V is cut by 0 bases and J by 2 bases, and the space between the germline ends is 12 bases. CDR1 SGDLS and CDR2 YYNGEE are derived from the germline V gene. The CDR3 holds 16 amino acids from the cysteine to the phenylalanine. Of all the DNA, just the CDR3 is kept, 48 bases in frame from base 1. The time point label, as the study defines it: cycle 1 day 1 (C1D1), immediately before nivolumab initiation. All trial patients had relapsed after autologous stem cell transplantation, with cohorts A, B and C differing in prior brentuximab vedotin exposure. A total of over 50 patients with relapsed/refractory classical Hodgkin lymphoma made up the trial cohort, and each patient's best overall response was complete response, partial response or progressive disease. Trial patients were treated with single-agent nivolumab in the multi-cohort phase II CheckMate 205 trial. An independent review committee assessed best overall response by applying the 2007 International Working Group response criteria. Trial PBMCs were obtained immediately prior to nivolumab initiation (C1D1) and on therapy at cycle 2 day 1 and cycle 4 day 1. Peripheral blood was collected in 8 mL Vacutainer Cell Preparation Tubes, from which PBMCs were isolated by centrifugation and then cryopreserved.

Study-level results and caveats: A significant rise by C4D1 was seen in CD4+ but not CD8+ TCR diversity (p=0.0027 vs p=0.16), with the rise being most apparent in complete responders (p=0.02). Baseline TCR diversity was reported as lower in newly diagnosed patients than in healthy donors, and lower still in relapsed/refractory patients. Baseline diversity similar to that of newly diagnosed patients was observed in trial patients achieving complete response, whereas significantly lower diversity was observed in partial responders and progressors. Diversity was lower in patients who began nivolumab less than 1 year after ASCT, so these patients were left out of later analyses to avoid confounding by immune reconstitution. Only a single clinical trial cohort was studied, and what caused the repertoire differences, possibly disease activity or prior therapy, remained undefined.

This specimen was peripheral blood mononuclear cells (PBMCs), taken at baseline. The TCR originated in a human donor with classical Hodgkin lymphoma. The chain uses TRBV9 and TRBJ2-1; the D gene is perhaps TRBD1 or TRBD2, as each covers 5 bases. The CDR3 here reads CASSVGTMGAYNEQFF. The base sequence is TGTGCCAGCAGCGTAGGGACAATGGGGGCCTACAATGAGCAGTTCTTC. Beyond the CDR3, the reference TRBV9 and TRBJ2-1 genes provide the residues; the full variable domain reads: DSGVTQTPKHLITATGQRVTLRCSPRSGDLSVYWYQQSLDQGLQFLIQYYNGEERAKGNILERFSAQQFPDLHSELNLSSLELGDSALYFCASSVGTMGAYNEQFFGPGTRLTVL.